The table lists the clone carrying this T cell receptor beta chain with many counts. Its specificity is not known. The sample originates from a study of T-cell reconstitution after alpha-beta-depleted transplantation in children. Study observations and caveats: Several hundred expanded graft clones reportedly were the source of alpha-beta T cells about two months after transplant. Surviving recipient cells, namely T cells and thymic progenitors, were the source of high day-60 TCRbeta diversity in some patients. T-cell counts and diversity at one year following transplant were attributed mainly to newly produced T cells.

Trimming pared 4 bases from V and 0 bases from J, leaving 13 bases between. The germline CDR1 and CDR2 sequences are SGHTA and FQGNSA. The CDR3 is 15 amino acids. Unique molecular identifiers were used to barcode this TCRbeta library. One entry per CDR3 protein results from TCRdb running MiXCR on the PCR reads. The table shows 200,000 to 250,000 distinct CDR3 sequences, with approximately 8% occurring only once. This sequence originates from a male patient under 18 who had a stem cell transplant for acute lymphoblastic leukemia, so the T cells may come from the graft donor. The sequencing used PBMCs, mostly from graft donor cells, collected 180 days after TCRalphabeta/CD19-depleted stem cell transplant. The J gene is TRBJ2-7, the V gene TRBV7-2; D is possibly TRBD1 (5 bases). CDR3 amino acids: CASSSRGARSYEQYF. Here the CDR3 DNA reads TGTGCCAGCAGCTCTAGGGGCGCCCGCTCCTACGAGCAGTACTTC. The entire variable domain, with the rest obtained from reference TRBV7-2 and TRBJ2-7, is as follows: GAGVSQSPSNKVTEKGKDVELRCDPISGHTALYWYRQSLGQGLEFLIYFQGNSAPDKSGLPSDRFSAERTGGSVSTLTIQRTQQEDSAVYLCASSSRGARSYEQYFGPGTRLTVT.